The entry below describes one T cell receptor (beta chain). Its antigen target is currently unknown. Per-base qualities were not stored, and no clone one base away is much larger. Other DNA sequences within the sample encode an identical CDR3. This entry comes from a study of blood T cell repertoires in COVID-19 (dated by TCRdb to the early 2020s). In terms of the full investigation: Collaborator samples came from the United States, Italy and Spain and covered acute and convalescent phases of COVID-19. The prospective study material was composed of cDNA or gDNA derived from T cells, B-cell-depleted T cells, or PBMCs. Subjects who had been exposed to COVID-19, were actively infected with it, or had recovered from it provided the deeply sampled blood TCRbeta repertoires that made up the dataset. The repertoires were made available in a free public database intended to serve as a resource for research on the immune response to SARS-CoV-2. The samples were drawn from the first 160 participants of the ongoing ImmuneRACE study and from 950 to 1,500 subjects provided by 6 global collaborators. Nearly every sample came with metadata listing a de-identified subject ID, COVID-19 status, age in years and sex. HLA class I and class II types, where available, came from metadata supplied by the sample provider rather than from assay-based typing. General findings and caveats noted by the study authors: The amount of clinical and demographic metadata varied by source and participant and was provided uncurated.

TCRbeta CDR3 regions were amplified from genomic DNA by means of the immunoSEQ Assay, a bias-controlled multiplex PCR. The study's processing was this. The number of nucleated cells in each sample was estimated from the amplification of reference gene primers within the assay. To quantify the absolute abundance of each unique TCRbeta CDR3 rearrangement, sequence reads were collapsed and filtered. For each sample, productive Simpson clonality was calculated as the square root of Simpson's diversity index over productive rearrangements. This is the immuneACCESS table as TCRdb keeps it, with only in-frame sequences that have V and J called. A part of the clones is gone; compared with another copy, unresolved V genes explain less than half, and the rest is unexplained. V and J calls and clone size are given by that table; D and trimming were obtained from the DNA. For this sample the table gives 280,000 or so clones, of which 90% were detected only once. About 1.7% of the sample goes to the ten largest clones.

The CDR3 runs 14 amino acids, cysteine and phenylalanine included. Kept here is only the CDR3 DNA, which spans 42 bases and is read in frame from base 1. According to the germline V gene, CDR1 reads KGHSH and CDR2 reads LQKENI. V loses 3 bases of germline sequence and J loses 1 base, and the interval between the two ends is 9 bases. Participants in the prospective study were aged roughly 18 to 89 years, lived in 20 to 30 United States geographic areas, and enrolled through a virtual design. In the prospective study, participants were assigned to cohorts based on the clinical history participants reported in a screening survey and a study questionnaire. Mobile phlebotomists in the prospective study collected whole blood, serum and a nasopharyngeal or oropharyngeal swab from every participant. Additional blood draws and questionnaires over an approximately two-month period could optionally be provided by prospective study participants. Blood samples from the prospective study were shipped frozen or at room temperature prior to DNA extraction.

The sequence was collected from a woman aged 18 to 35 with acute COVID-19. The sequencing sample was made of PBMCs or T cells enriched from blood (not recorded which). The rearranged chain carries TRBV18 and TRBJ1-1, and possibly TRBD1, on 6 matching bases. The CDR3: CASSPQGRNTEAFF. The base sequence is TGTGCCAGCTCACCCCAGGGGAGGAACACTGAAGCTTTCTTT.